A selection of T cell receptor beta chains follows, all from one sample in a study of shared clonotypes between healthy human individuals. The data were produced by immunoSEQ multiplex PCR, yet TCRdb's version contains in-frame clones alone and is incomplete. The table has around 550,000 clones, almost 97% seen once; the top ten hold about 0.054%. The sequenced sample consisted of naive CD4+ T cells sorted from blood. The origin of the receptors is a woman aged 25 to 39 in good health. Both conserved end residues are part of each CDR3. Each record gives: D gene, J gene, V gene, clone size, CDR3 protein, CDR3 DNA. D genes are given only for firm matches. The size entry is marked missing in some rows and otherwise reads once, few, many or a size class.

. | TRBJ1-2 | TRBV5-1 | . | CASSPGQGNGYTF | TGCGCCAGCAGCCCGGGGCAGGGTAATGGCTACACCTTC
TRBD1 | TRBJ1-4 | TRBV6-6 | . | CAAKDRGNEKLFF | TGTGCCGCAAAGGACAGGGGAAATGAAAAACTGTTTTTT
. | TRBJ1-3 | TRBV18 | . | CASSPSGTDGNTIYF | TGTGCCAGCTCACCGTCCGGCACAGATGGAAACACCATATATTTT
TRBD2 | TRBJ2-7 | TRBV5-1 | . | CASAALAGSYEQYF | TGCGCCAGCGCAGCACTAGCGGGATCCTACGAGCAGTACTTC
TRBD2 | TRBJ2-3 | TRBV18 | . | CASSPLPAVAGGMDTQYF | TGTGCCAGCTCACCGCTCCCCGCCGTAGCGGGAGGAATGGATACGCAGTATTTT
. | TRBJ2-5 | TRBV18 | . | CASSPRRGIAGFLETQYF | .
TRBD1 | TRBJ1-6 | TRBV6-5 | . | CASSTTGAYNSPLHF | TGTGCCAGCAGTACGACAGGGGCGTATAATTCACCCCTCCACTTT
. | TRBJ1-3 | TRBV30 | . | CATPRAASGNTIYF | TGTGCCACCCCTAGGGCCGCCTCTGGAAACACCATATATTTT
TRBD1 | TRBJ1-3 | TRBV30 | . | CAWSPPGTAGNTIYF | TGTGCCTGGAGTCCCCCCGGGACAGCTGGAAACACCATATATTTT
TRBD2 | TRBJ2-7 | TRBV7-7 | . | CASSLAGGNEQYF | TGTGCCAGCAGCTTAGCCGGGGGGAACGAGCAGTACTTC
. | TRBJ2-7 | TRBV19 | . | CASSPQLAAHEQYF | TGTGCCAGTAGTCCCCAGCTAGCCGCCCACGAGCAGTACTTC
. | TRBJ1-4 | TRBV6-6 | . | CASSYSPDPYEKLFF | TGTGCCAGCAGTTACTCCCCCGACCCTTATGAAAAACTGTTTTTT
TRBD2 | TRBJ2-7 | TRBV7-9 | . | CASSNQRELNEQYF | TGTGCCAGCAGCAACCAGCGGGAGCTGAACGAGCAGTACTTC
TRBD1 | TRBJ2-5 | TRBV5-1 | . | CASSWGQVGETQYF | TGCGCCAGCAGCTGGGGACAGGTCGGAGAGACCCAGTACTTC
. | TRBJ2-3 | TRBV5-1 | . | CASSHARGGTDTQYF | TGCGCCAGCAGCCACGCGCGCGGGGGCACAGATACGCAGTATTTT
. | TRBJ2-6 | TRBV19 | . | CATGGTGANVLTF | TGTGCCACCGGCGGAACTGGGGCCAACGTCCTGACTTTC
. | TRBJ2-6 | TRBV27 | . | CASSLSGANVLTF | TGTGCCAGCAGTTTATCCGGGGCCAACGTCCTGACTTTC
. | TRBJ2-6 | TRBV6-6 | . | CASSGLWGAGANVLTF | TGTGCCAGCAGTGGTTTGTGGGGGGCTGGGGCCAACGTCCTGACTTTC
. | TRBJ2-2 | TRBV28 | . | CASRSGQFTGELFF | TGTGCCAGCAGGTCGGGACAATTCACCGGGGAGCTGTTTTTT
TRBD1 | TRBJ1-2 | TRBV6-1 | once | CASTSGTAKKYGYTF | TGTGCCAGCACATCCGGGACAGCAAAAAAATATGGCTACACCTTC
. | TRBJ1-1 | TRBV7-9 | . | CASSSNGAEAFF | TGTGCCAGCAGCTCGAATGGGGCTGAAGCTTTCTTT
. | TRBJ2-7 | TRBV2 | . | CASSLQAVTPYEQYF | TGTGCCAGCAGTCTTCAGGCGGTCACACCCTACGAGCAGTACTTC
TRBD1 | TRBJ1-2 | TRBV7-2 | . | CASSNRDRVGYTF | TGTGCCAGCAGTAACCGGGACAGGGTTGGCTACACCTTC
. | TRBJ2-1 | TRBV28 | . | CASKTGALTEYNEQFF | TGTGCCAGCAAGACTGGGGCATTAACCGAATACAATGAGCAGTTCTTC
TRBD1 | TRBJ2-2 | TRBV7-9 | . | CASSLGQGGTGELFF | TGTGCCAGCAGCCTCGGACAGGGCGGCACCGGGGAGCTGTTTTTT
TRBD2 | TRBJ2-5 | TRBV5-1 | . | CASSPIAGGVREQYF | TGCGCCAGCAGCCCGATAGCGGGAGGGGTGCGTGAGCAGTACTTC
. | TRBJ2-5 | TRBV15 | once | CATSRNRQEQETQYF | TGTGCCACCAGCAGGAACAGACAGGAACAAGAGACCCAGTACTTC
. | TRBJ1-5 | TRBV2 | . | CASRVQGNSNQPQHF | TGTGCCAGCAGGGTCCAGGGGAATAGCAATCAGCCCCAGCATTTT
. | TRBJ1-1 | TRBV11-2 | . | CASSSYLIRDTEAFF | TGTGCCAGCAGCTCTTACTTAATCAGGGACACTGAAGCTTTCTTT
. | TRBJ1-3 | TRBV30 | . | CAWASGTLQDGGNTIYF | TGTGCCTGGGCCTCCGGGACGCTCCAGGACGGTGGAAACACCATATATTTT
. | TRBJ1-5 | TRBV5-1 | . | CASSLNGDQPQHF | TGCGCCAGCAGCTTGAATGGGGATCAGCCCCAGCATTTT
TRBD2 | TRBJ2-7 | TRBV7-6 | . | CASSPQAGAYSYEQYF | TGTGCCAGCAGCCCCCAAGCGGGAGCCTATTCCTACGAGCAGTACTTC
TRBD1 | TRBJ1-5 | TRBV6-1 | . | CASTLTGDSNQPQHF | TGTGCCAGCACCTTAACAGGGGACAGCAATCAGCCCCAGCATTTT
. | TRBJ1-5 | TRBV19 | . | CASSIGVWQPQHF | TGTGCCAGTAGTATTGGGGTATGGCAGCCCCAGCATTTT
. | TRBJ2-3 | TRBV7-9 | . | CASSTIVGPQYF | TGTGCCAGCAGCACCATTGTGGGCCCGCAGTATTTT
. | TRBJ2-7 | TRBV28 | . | CASSFSPRRVPNYEQYF | TGTGCCAGCAGTTTCAGCCCCCGGCGGGTCCCCAACTACGAGCAGTACTTC
TRBD1 | TRBJ1-1 | TRBV28 | . | CASRDRGRSEAFF | TGTGCCAGCCGGGACAGGGGGCGGAGTGAAGCTTTCTTT
TRBD1 | TRBJ1-1 | TRBV18 | . | CASSPGGQDLARHTF | TGTGCCAGCTCACCGGGGGGACAGGATCTCGCCAGACATACTTTT
. | TRBJ2-1 | TRBV2 | . | CASSSQGLVDNEQFF | TGTGCCAGCAGTTCACAGGGTCTTGTGGACAATGAGCAGTTCTTC
. | TRBJ2-7 | TRBV5-4 | . | CASSQALSSYEQYF | TGTGCCAGCAGCCAGGCTTTAAGCTCCTACGAGCAGTACTTC
. | TRBJ2-2 | TRBV5-8 | . | CASSLRDPGELFF | TGTGCCAGCAGCCTCAGGGATCCCGGGGAGCTGTTTTTT
. | TRBJ1-1 | TRBV7-9 | . | CASSLTGLASGDTEAFF | TGTGCCAGCAGCTTAACCGGCCTAGCTTCGGGGGACACTGAAGCTTTCTTT
. | TRBJ1-4 | TRBV18 | . | CASSPHDREKLFF | TGTGCCAGCTCACCACACGACAGAGAAAAACTGTTTTTT
TRBD1 | TRBJ2-6 | TRBV2 | . | CASRGTGSSGANVLTF | TGTGCCAGCAGGGGGACAGGCAGCTCTGGGGCCAACGTCCTGACTTTC
. | TRBJ2-7 | TRBV27 | . | CASSLAPAGESGGYEQYF | TGTGCCAGCAGTTTGGCCCCAGCGGGTGAGTCCGGGGGTTACGAGCAGTACTTC
. | TRBJ1-1 | TRBV18 | once | CASSPQSIGVGETEAFF | TGTGCCAGCTCACCACAAAGTATAGGGGTAGGGGAAACTGAAGCTTTCTTT
TRBD2 | TRBJ2-5 | TRBV5-6 | . | CASSYTSVSGETQYF | TGTGCCAGCAGCTATACTAGCGTCTCAGGCGAGACCCAGTACTTC
. | TRBJ2-7 | TRBV6-5 | . | CASKKGALSDEQYF | TGTGCCAGCAAAAAAGGGGCTCTCTCAGACGAGCAGTACTTC
TRBD1 | TRBJ2-5 | TRBV5-6 | . | CASSWGQSGTQYF | TGTGCCAGCAGCTGGGGACAGTCTGGGACCCAGTACTTC
TRBD1 | TRBJ1-1 | TRBV2 | . | CASSPTGALNGAFF | TGTGCCAGCAGTCCGACAGGGGCTCTGAACGGTGCTTTCTTT
. | TRBJ2-1 | TRBV5-1 | . | CASSSGSEQFF | TGCGCCAGCAGCTCGGGTTCTGAGCAGTTCTTC
TRBD2 | TRBJ2-3 | TRBV7-6 | . | CASSPTSGVTDTQYF | TGTGCCAGCAGTCCGACTAGCGGGGTCACAGATACGCAGTATTTT
. | TRBJ2-7 | TRBV4-1 | . | CASSQIGEYEQYF | TGCGCCAGCAGCCAGATAGGGGAATACGAGCAGTACTTC
. | TRBJ1-2 | TRBV6-1 | . | CASSDRGNYGYTF | TGTGCCAGCAGTGACAGAGGTAACTATGGCTACACCTTC
. | TRBJ2-5 | TRBV5-1 | . | CASSLGVGGETQYF | TGCGCCAGCAGCTTGGGAGTTGGGGGAGAGACCCAGTACTTC
. | TRBJ2-2 | TRBV11-3 | once | CASSQNTGELFF | TGTGCCAGCAGTCAAAACACCGGGGAGCTGTTTTTT
TRBD2 | TRBJ2-7 | TRBV6-1 | . | CASSELAGIAEQYF | TGTGCCAGCAGTGAATTAGCGGGAATCGCCGAGCAGTACTTC
TRBD2 | TRBJ2-3 | TRBV7-9 | once | CASSPSGPPGDTQYF | TGTGCCAGCAGCCCTAGCGGCCCCCCGGGAGATACGCAGTATTTT
TRBD1 | TRBJ2-7 | TRBV5-1 | . | CASSLVARGLDEQYF | TGCGCCAGCAGCTTGGTGGCCAGGGGGCTCGACGAGCAGTACTTC
. | TRBJ2-7 | TRBV5-4 | . | CAFEGDLSYEQYF | TGTGCCTTCGAGGGAGACCTCTCCTACGAGCAGTACTTC